Below, 19 T cell receptor beta chains from the same sample are listed, as sequenced in a study of shared clonotypes between healthy human individuals. Method: immunoSEQ multiplex PCR; TCRdb's copy keeps in-frame clones and lacks some. The sample includes more than 2 million clones, roughly 96% of them seen just once. Sequenced: naive CD4+ T cells sorted from blood. The subset: CD45RA+ positively selected. These receptors were collected from a man between 18 and 35 years old in good health.

The V and J genes are TRBV29-1 and TRBJ2-5; either TRBD1 or TRBD2 may fit D (5 bases each). The ends were cut back, 1 base at V and 4 bases at J, with 13 bases in the middle. From germline, CDR1 is SQVTM and CDR2 ANQGSEA. The CDR3 contains 14 residues. The chain's CDR3 is CSVEVLGRGETQYF. CDR3 bases: TGCAGCGTTGAAGTCTTGGGACGGGGAGAGACCCAGTACTTC.

This chain connects TRBV7-2 to TRBJ2-3; 10 nucleotides match TRBD2. Germline values: CDR1 SGHTA, CDR2 FQGNSA. This CDR3 region has 15 residues. V lost 1 base and J lost 6; bases outside the gene matches: 4. CDR3 in amino acids: CASSLEAGGVDTQYF. The CDR3 DNA follows: TGTGCCAGCAGCTTAGAAGCGGGAGGGGTTGATACGCAGTATTTT.

Worth noting for this clone: The CDR3 does not close with the conserved phenylalanine or tryptophan, likely indicating a read error. This chain links TRBV10-3 with TRBJ1-1; 12 bases line up with TRBD1. Germline CDR1 reads ENHRY; CDR2 reads SYGVKD. V was clipped by 8 bases and J by 4 bases; unmatched bases: 5. The CDR3 extends over 14 amino acids. The CDR3 DNA sequence: TGTGCCATCGGGGGACAGGGGGCCTTCACTGAAGCTTTCCTT. Amino acid sequence: CAIGGQGAFTEAFL.

This clone showed up just a few times. DNA of the CDR3: TGTGCCAGCAGCTTAGCTGGGACTAGCGGGACCTACAATGAGCAGTTCTTC. Its translation: CASSLAGTSGTYNEQFF. The chain employs TRBV7-2 and TRBJ2-1; 13 positions agree with TRBD2. CDR3 length: 17 amino acids. V was pared by 0 bases and J by 2 bases, with 1 base of the junction left unmatched. The germline V gene has CDR1 SGHTA and CDR2 FQGNSA. The full variable domain, completed using reference TRBV7-2 and TRBJ2-1, is GAGVSQSPSNKVTEKGKDVELRCDPISGHTALYWYRQSLGQGLEFLIYFQGNSAPDKSGLPSDRFSAERTGGSVSTLTIQRTQQEDSAVYLCASSLAGTSGTYNEQFFGPGTRLTVL.

The sample holds one count of this clone. The V and J genes are TRBV27 and TRBJ1-1; D perhaps matches TRBD1 (6 bases). The CDR3 length is 15 residues. The V gene's germline CDR1 is MNHEY and CDR2 SMNVEV (reference sequence). V shed 5 bases and J shed 0 bases, with 13 bases lying between them. The CDR3 spells CASSRGNMVNTEAFF. The DNA for the CDR3 is TGTGCCAGCAGTAGGGGGAACATGGTGAACACTGAAGCTTTCTTT.

V and J are TRBV28 and TRBJ2-7; 12 nucleotides agree with TRBD2. From germline, CDR1 is MDHEN and CDR2 SYDVKM. The junction had 4 bases not matched to a gene; V was cut back by 3 bases and J by 4 bases. The CDR3 covers 15 residues. In DNA form, the CDR3 reads TGTGCCAGCAGTTTGTCCCTAGCGGGGGGGTACGAGCAGTACTTC. This codes for CASSLSLAGGYEQYF.

In its sample, this clone was seen once. The chain is built from TRBV5-4 and TRBJ2-3; the match to TRBD1 covers 10 bases. CDR3 length: 16 amino acids. Looked up from germline, CDR1 is SGHNT and CDR2 is YYREEE (reference sequence). J lost 4 bases, V lost 4 bases, and 9 bases had no gene match. The CDR3 loop reads CASSLPGQGSSDTQYF. CDR3 nucleotides: TGTGCCAGCAGCCTTCCGGGACAGGGGTCATCAGATACGCAGTATTTT.

The chain has TRBV7-6 and TRBJ1-3; D not certain. Trimming removed 5 bases from V and 4 bases from J, with 6 bases in between. The CDR3 has 12 amino acids. Germline V gene lookup returns CDR1 SGHVS and CDR2 FNYEAQ. CDR3 residues: CASSLPGNTIYF. The CDR3 nucleotides are TGTGCCAGCAGCCTCCCAGGAAACACCATATATTTT.

This clone was counted only a few times. The chain combines TRBV6-6 with TRBJ1-6; D is unresolved. V lost 4 bases and J lost 9, with 16 bases in between. In germline, CDR1 is MNHNY, CDR2 SVGAGI (reference sequence). The CDR3 loop spans 15 amino acids. The CDR3 nucleotides are TGTGCCAGCAGTTTTCCCGACGAGGTGAGTTCACCCCTCCACTTT. Amino acids: CASSFPDEVSSPLHF.

The chain joins TRBV30 to TRBJ1-3, with no clear D. Germline CDR1 and CDR2: GTSNPN and SVGIG (reference sequence). The ends were cut back, 3 bases at V and 0 bases at J, with 6 bases in the middle. The length of the CDR3 is 13 residues. The CDR3 DNA reads TGTGCCTGGAGCTGGATCTCTGGAAACACCATATATTTT. It codes for CAWSWISGNTIYF.

CDR3 loop: CASSSGTSKNTEAFF. CDR3 DNA sequence: TGTGCCAGCAGTTCCGGGACCTCGAAGAACACTGAAGCTTTCTTT. The gene calls are TRBV28 and TRBJ1-1; weak D call: TRBD1 (5 bases). The germline V and J ends were trimmed by 4 bases and 1 base, with 13 bases remaining between them. The CDR3 runs 15 residues. CDR1 and CDR2 (germline): MDHEN, SYDVKM.

The J gene is TRBJ2-3, the V gene TRBV5-4, with TRBD2 identical over 10 bases. CDR3 length: 16 amino acids. V shed 2 bases and J 6 bases; nucleotides not matched to a gene: 9. Germline CDR1 and CDR2: SGHNT and YYREEE (reference sequence). The CDR3 sequence: CASSFNLAGGLDTQYF. The CDR3 nucleotides are TGTGCCAGCAGCTTTAATTTAGCGGGAGGATTGGATACGCAGTATTTT. Full variable domain (missing parts from reference TRBV5-4 and TRBJ2-3): ETGVTQSPTHLIKTRGQQVTLRCSSQSGHNTVSWYQQALGQGPQFIFQYYREEENGRGNFPPRFSGLQFPNYSSELNVNALELDDSALYLCASSFNLAGGLDTQYFGPGTRLTVL.

In this sample, this clone turned up once. The rearrangement links TRBV4-2 to TRBJ2-4; D is perhaps TRBD1 (5 bases). CDR3 size: 13 residues. Looked up from germline, CDR1 is LGHNA and CDR2 is YNFKEQ. V was clipped by 1 base and J by 15 bases, with 16 bases between them. The CDR3 bases are TGTGCCAGCAGCCAAGGTCCAGGGCAGCAATGGTACTTC. Residues: CASSQGPGQQWYF.

The rearrangement uses TRBV9 and TRBJ2-4, with D tentatively TRBD1 or TRBD2 (5 bases each). The CDR3 totals 14 residues. V shed 0 bases and J shed 7 bases, with 11 bases lying between them. The germline V gene has CDR1 SGDLS and CDR2 YYNGEE. CDR3 sequence reads: CASSVDGGRNIQYF. CDR3 in DNA: TGTGCCAGCAGCGTAGATGGGGGACGGAACATTCAGTACTTC. The full variable domain, completed using reference TRBV9 and TRBJ2-4, is DSGVTQTPKHLITATGQRVTLRCSPRSGDLSVYWYQQSLDQGLQFLIQYYNGEERAKGNILERFSAQQFPDLHSELNLSSLELGDSALYFCASSVDGGRNIQYFGAGTRLSVL.

V is TRBV13 and J is TRBJ2-7; D unresolved. Germline lookup yields CDR1 PRHDT and CDR2 FYEKMQ (reference sequence). CDR3 size: 14 residues. The V end lost 2 bases, the J end lost 0 bases, and 8 bases lay between the germline ends. CDR3 region: CASSLTGRSYEQYF. The CDR3 DNA sequence: TGTGCCAGCAGCTTAACCGGGCGCTCCTACGAGCAGTACTTC.

CDR3: CAISVSETSTDTQYF. In DNA, the CDR3 is TGTGCCATCAGTGTTAGCGAGACTAGCACAGATACGCAGTATTTT. V gene TRBV10-3 combines with J gene TRBJ2-3; TRBD2 is a possible D gene (5 bases). CDR1 is ENHRY and CDR2 is SYGVKD in the germline V gene. The CDR3 is 15 amino acids. V dropped 4 bases and J dropped 0 bases, with 11 bases sitting between them.

The rearrangement uses TRBV4-3 and TRBJ1-5; a weak D match, TRBD1 (5 bases). In germline, CDR1 is LGHNA, CDR2 YSLEER. This CDR3 comprises 16 residues. V was cut by 0 bases and J by 7 bases, with 16 bases left in between. The CDR3 here is CASSQDILQGGQPQHF. CDR3 sequence (DNA): TGCGCCAGCAGCCAAGACATTCTCCAGGGAGGACAGCCCCAGCATTTT.

The rearrangement joins TRBV7-2 to TRBJ2-3; D is perhaps TRBD1 (5 bases). The germline V gene has CDR1 SGHTA and CDR2 FQGNSA. The CDR3 totals 15 residues. The V gene lost 1 base and the J gene lost 2 bases, with 10 bases spanning the gap. Here the CDR3 reads CASSLDWGTTDTQYF. The CDR3 coding sequence is TGTGCCAGCAGCTTAGATTGGGGCACCACAGATACGCAGTATTTT.

The chain joins TRBV30 to TRBJ2-2; 12 nucleotides match TRBD1. Per germline, CDR1 GTSNPN and CDR2 SVGIG (reference sequence). CDR3 length equals 16 residues. V dropped 3 bases and J dropped 7; count of bases not matched to a gene: 9. CDR3 in DNA: TGTGCCTGGAGGGTAGACCGGGACAGGGGGCGCGGGGAGCTGTTTTTT. It encodes CAWRVDRDRGRGELFF.